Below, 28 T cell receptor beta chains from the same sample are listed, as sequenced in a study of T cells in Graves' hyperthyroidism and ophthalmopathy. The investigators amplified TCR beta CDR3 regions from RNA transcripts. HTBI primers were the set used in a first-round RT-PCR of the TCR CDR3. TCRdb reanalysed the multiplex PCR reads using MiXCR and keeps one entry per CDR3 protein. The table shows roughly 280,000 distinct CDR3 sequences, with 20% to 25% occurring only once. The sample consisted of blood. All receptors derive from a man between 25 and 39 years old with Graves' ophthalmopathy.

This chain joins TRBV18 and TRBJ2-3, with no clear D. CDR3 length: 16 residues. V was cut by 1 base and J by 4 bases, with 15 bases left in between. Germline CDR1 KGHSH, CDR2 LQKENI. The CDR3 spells CASSPLDVRSPDTQYF. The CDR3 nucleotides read TGTGCCAGCTCACCACTGGATGTCAGAAGCCCAGATACGCAGTATTTT.

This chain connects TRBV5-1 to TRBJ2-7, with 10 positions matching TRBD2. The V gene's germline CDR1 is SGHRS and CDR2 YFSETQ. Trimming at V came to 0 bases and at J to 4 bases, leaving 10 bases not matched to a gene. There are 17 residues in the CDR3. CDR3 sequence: CASSLEGLAGGAYEQYF. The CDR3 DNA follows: TGCGCCAGCAGCTTGGAAGGATTAGCGGGAGGTGCGTACGAGCAGTACTTC. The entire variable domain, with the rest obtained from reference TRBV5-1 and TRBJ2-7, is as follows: KAGVTQTPRYLIKTRGQQVTLSCSPISGHRSVSWYQQTPGQGLQFLFEYFSETQRNKGNFPGRFSGRQFSNSRSEMNVSTLELGDSALYLCASSLEGLAGGAYEQYFGPGTRLTVT.

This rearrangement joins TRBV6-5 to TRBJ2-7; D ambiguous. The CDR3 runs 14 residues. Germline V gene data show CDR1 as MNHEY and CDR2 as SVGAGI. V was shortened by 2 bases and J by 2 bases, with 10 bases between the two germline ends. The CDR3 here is CASSYIVTAYEQYF. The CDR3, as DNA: TGTGCCAGCAGTTACATCGTGACTGCCTACGAGCAGTACTTC.

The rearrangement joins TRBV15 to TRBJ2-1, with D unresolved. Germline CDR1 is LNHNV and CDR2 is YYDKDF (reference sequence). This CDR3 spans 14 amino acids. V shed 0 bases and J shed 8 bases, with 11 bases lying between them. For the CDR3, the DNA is TGTGCCACCAGCAGAGATCCTGGCAGAGATGAGCAGTTCTTC. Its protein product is CATSRDPGRDEQFF.

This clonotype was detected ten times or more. Here the CDR3 reads CATSDLNQPQHF. DNA of the CDR3: TGTGCCACCAGTGACCTCAATCAGCCCCAGCATTTT. This chain joins TRBV24-1 and TRBJ1-5; D is undetermined. Between the trimmed V and J ends, which lost 4 bases and 3 bases, there was a span of 3 bases. Looked up from germline, CDR1 is KGHDR and CDR2 is SFDVKD. The CDR3 is 12 residues long.

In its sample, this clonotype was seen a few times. CDR3 residues: CSANYQGGDNVLTF. The CDR3 nucleotides read TGCAGTGCTAACTACCAGGGTGGAGACAACGTCCTGACTTTC. The chain recombines TRBV20-1 with TRBJ2-6; possibly TRBD1 for D (5 bases). Trimming left V 4 bases short and J 9 bases short, with 16 bases between. Germline CDR1 and CDR2: DFQATT and SNEGSKA (reference sequence). This CDR3 is 14 amino acids long.

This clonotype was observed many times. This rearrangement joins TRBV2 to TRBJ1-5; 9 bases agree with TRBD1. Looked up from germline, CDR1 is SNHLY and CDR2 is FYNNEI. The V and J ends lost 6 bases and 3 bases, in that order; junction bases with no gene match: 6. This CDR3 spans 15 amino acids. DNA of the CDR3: TGTGCCAGCAGGGCCGGGACAGGGCTCAATCAGCCCCAGCATTTT. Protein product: CASRAGTGLNQPQHF.

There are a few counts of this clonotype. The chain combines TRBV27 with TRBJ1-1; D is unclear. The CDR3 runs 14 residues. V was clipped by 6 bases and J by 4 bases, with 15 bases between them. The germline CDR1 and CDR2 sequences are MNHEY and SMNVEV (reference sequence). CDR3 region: CASRHRHTGTEAFF. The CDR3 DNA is TGTGCCAGCAGACACCGCCACACCGGCACTGAAGCTTTCTTT.

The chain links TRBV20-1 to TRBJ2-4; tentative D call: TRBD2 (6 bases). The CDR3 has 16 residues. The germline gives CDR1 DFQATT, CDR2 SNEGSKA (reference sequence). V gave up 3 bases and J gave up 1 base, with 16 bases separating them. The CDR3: CSASETGRGAKNIQYF. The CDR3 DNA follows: TGCAGTGCTAGTGAGACTGGACGGGGGGCCAAAAACATTCAGTACTTC.

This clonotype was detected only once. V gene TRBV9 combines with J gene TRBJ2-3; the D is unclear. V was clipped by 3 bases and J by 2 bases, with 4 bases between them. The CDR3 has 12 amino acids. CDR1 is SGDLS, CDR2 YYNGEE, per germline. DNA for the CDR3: TGTGCCAGCAGCGCACACACAGATACGCAGTATTTT. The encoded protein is CASSAHTDTQYF.

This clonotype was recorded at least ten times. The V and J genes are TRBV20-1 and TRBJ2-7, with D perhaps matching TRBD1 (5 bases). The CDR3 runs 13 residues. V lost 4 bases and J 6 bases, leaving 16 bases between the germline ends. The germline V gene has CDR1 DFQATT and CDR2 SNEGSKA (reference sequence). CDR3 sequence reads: CSAIIQVTPEQYF. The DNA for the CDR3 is TGCAGTGCTATTATACAGGTAACCCCCGAGCAGTACTTC.

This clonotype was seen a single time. CDR3 in DNA: TGTGCCACCGACAGGAAAAACACCGGGGAGCTGTTTTTT. It encodes CATDRKNTGELFF. This chain joins TRBV10-3 and TRBJ2-2, with D tentatively TRBD1 (6 bases). The germline V and J ends were trimmed by 10 bases and 2 bases, with 11 bases remaining between them. In germline, CDR1 is ENHRY, CDR2 SYGVKD. CDR3 length equals 13 residues.

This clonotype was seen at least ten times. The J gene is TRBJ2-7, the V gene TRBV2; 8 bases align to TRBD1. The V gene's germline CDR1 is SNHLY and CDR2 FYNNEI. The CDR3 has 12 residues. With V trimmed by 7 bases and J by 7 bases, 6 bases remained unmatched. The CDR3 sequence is CASTIGQGEQYF. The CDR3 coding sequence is TGTGCCAGCACTATAGGACAGGGTGAGCAGTACTTC.

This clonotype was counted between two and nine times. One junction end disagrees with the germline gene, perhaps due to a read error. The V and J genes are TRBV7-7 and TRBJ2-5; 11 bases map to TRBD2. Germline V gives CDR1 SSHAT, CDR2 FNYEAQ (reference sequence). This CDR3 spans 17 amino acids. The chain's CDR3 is CASSLDPLTSGKETQYF. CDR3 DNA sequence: TGTGCTAGCAGCTTAGACCCCCTGACTAGCGGGAAGGAGACCCAGTACTTC.

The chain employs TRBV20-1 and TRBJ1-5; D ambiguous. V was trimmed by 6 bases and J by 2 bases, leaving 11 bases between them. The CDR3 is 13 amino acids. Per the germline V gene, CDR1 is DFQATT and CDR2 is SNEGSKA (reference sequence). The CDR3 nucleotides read TGCAGTGCAAGAATGTCAGGCAATCAGCCCCAGCATTTT. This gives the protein CSARMSGNQPQHF.

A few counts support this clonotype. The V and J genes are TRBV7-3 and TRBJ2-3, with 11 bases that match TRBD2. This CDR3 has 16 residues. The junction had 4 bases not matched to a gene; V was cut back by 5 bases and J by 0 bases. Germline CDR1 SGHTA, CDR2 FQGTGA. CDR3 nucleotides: TGTGCCAGCAGCACCGGGACTAGCGGAAGCACAGATACGCAGTATTTT. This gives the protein CASSTGTSGSTDTQYF.

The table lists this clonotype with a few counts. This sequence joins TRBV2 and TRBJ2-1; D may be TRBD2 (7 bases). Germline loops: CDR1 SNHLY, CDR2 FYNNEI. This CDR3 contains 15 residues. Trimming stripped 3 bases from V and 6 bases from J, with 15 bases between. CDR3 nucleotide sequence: TGTGCCAGCAGTGAGATCGGACTAGGGGGCAATGAGCAGTTCTTC. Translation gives CASSEIGLGGNEQFF.

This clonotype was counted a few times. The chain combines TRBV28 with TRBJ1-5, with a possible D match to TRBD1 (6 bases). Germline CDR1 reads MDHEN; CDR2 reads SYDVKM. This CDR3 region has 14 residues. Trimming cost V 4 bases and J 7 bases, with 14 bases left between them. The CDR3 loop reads CASSSGQFGQPQHF. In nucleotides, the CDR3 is TGTGCCAGCAGTTCCGGACAGTTTGGCCAGCCCCAGCATTTT.

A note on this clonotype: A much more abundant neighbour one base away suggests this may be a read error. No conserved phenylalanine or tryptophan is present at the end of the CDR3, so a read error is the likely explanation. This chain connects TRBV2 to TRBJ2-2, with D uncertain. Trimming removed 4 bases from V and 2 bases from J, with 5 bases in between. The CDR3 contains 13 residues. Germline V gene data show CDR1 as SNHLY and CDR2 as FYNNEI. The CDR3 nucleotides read TGTGCCAGCAGTGGCGTTAACACCGGGGAGCTGTTTTCT. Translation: CASSGVNTGELFS.

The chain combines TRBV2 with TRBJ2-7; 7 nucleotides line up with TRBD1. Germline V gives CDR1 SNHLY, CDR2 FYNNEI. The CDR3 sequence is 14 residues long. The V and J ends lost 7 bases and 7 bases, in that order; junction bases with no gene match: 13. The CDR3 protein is CASIGDRVRGEQYF. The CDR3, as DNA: TGTGCCAGCATAGGTGACAGGGTAAGGGGGGAGCAGTACTTC.

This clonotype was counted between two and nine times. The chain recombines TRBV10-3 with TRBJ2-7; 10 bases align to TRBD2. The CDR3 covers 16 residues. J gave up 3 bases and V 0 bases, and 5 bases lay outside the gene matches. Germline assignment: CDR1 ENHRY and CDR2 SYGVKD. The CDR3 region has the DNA TGTGCCATCAGTGAGTCAAGGTCTAGCGGGAGCTACGAGCAGTACTTC. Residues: CAISESRSSGSYEQYF.

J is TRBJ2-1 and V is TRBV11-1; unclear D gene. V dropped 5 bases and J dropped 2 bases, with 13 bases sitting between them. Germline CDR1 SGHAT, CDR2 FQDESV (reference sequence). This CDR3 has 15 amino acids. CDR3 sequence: CASSLMVAAYNEQFF. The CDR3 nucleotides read TGTGCCAGCAGCCTTATGGTGGCCGCCTACAATGAGCAGTTCTTC.

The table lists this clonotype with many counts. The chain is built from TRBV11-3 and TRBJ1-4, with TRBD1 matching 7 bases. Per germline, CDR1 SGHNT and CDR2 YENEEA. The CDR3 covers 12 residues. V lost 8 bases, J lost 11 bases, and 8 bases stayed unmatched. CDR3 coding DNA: TGTGCCAGCGGAGAACAGGGGACGAAACTGTTTTTT. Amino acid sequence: CASGEQGTKLFF.

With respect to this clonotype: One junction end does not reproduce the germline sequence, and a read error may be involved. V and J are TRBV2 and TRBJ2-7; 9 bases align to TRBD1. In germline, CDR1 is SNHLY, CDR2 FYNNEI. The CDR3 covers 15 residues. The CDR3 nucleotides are TGTGCCACCAGTGAAACCGGGACAGGGAGCTTCGAGCAGTACTTC. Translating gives CATSETGTGSFEQYF.

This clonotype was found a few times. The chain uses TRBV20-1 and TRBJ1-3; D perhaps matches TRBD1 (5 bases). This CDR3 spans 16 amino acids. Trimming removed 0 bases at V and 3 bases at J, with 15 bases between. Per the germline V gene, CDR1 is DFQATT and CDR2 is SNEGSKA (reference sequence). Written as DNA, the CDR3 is TGCAGTGCTAGAGAGTTATCACGGGGGTATGGAAACACCATATATTTT. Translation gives CSARELSRGYGNTIYF.

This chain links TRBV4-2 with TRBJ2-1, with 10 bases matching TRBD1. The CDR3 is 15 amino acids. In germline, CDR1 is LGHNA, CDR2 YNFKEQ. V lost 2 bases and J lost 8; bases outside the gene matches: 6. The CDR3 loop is CASSQRDRGRYEQFF. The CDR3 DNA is TGTGCCAGCAGCCAACGGGACAGGGGTCGATATGAGCAGTTCTTC.

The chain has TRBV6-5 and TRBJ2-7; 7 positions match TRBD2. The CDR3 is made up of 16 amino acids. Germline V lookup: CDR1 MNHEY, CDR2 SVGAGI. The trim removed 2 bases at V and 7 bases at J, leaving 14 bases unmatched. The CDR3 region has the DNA TGTGCCAGCAGTTACCATTTGGGTACCGGGCGGGGGGAGCAGTACTTC. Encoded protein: CASSYHLGTGRGEQYF.

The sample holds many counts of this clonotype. The CDR3 DNA reads TGTGCCAGCAGCCCCCCCGGGACTACCGGGTCAAAGACCCAGTACTTC. It is translated as CASSPPGTTGSKTQYF. The chain has TRBV11-2 and TRBJ2-5; 7 bases fit TRBD2. V lost 5 bases to trimming and J lost 6 bases; unmatched junction nucleotides: 15. This CDR3 spans 16 amino acids. Per germline, CDR1 SGHAT and CDR2 FQNNGV.